This entry describes one T cell receptor beta chain. What it binds is not known. Naive CD8+ T cells carried a CD45RO-CCR7+CD27+CD95- phenotype. This sample is drawn from a study of CXCR3-negative and CXCR3-positive naive CD8 T cells. Researchers prepared the TRB cDNA libraries using 5' RACE with UMI labels. Following a re-call of the 5' RACE reads, TCRdb has one entry per CDR3 protein and lacks DNA. The sample has approximately 83,000 distinct CDR3 sequences, and its top ten clones hold around 1.5%. Study results and limitations: Whereas both naive subsets had comparably high diversity, memory CD8+ cells had much lower diversity. In naive cells, CXCR3-negative and CXCR3-positive subsets had similar TRBV-TRBJ usage; memory cells differed. CXCR3-negative naive cells had less hydrophobic TRB CDR3s than did CXCR3-positive naive cells.

The TCR sequence derives from a human donor in good health. Some clones in this sample may be carry-over from other donors' samples. The sample consisted of naive CXCR3- CD8+ T cells from blood. This sample's subset: CD45RO-CCR7+CD27+CD95- naive CD8+ T cells lacking CXCR3 (TNR3-).

The CDR3 protein is CASRSSGGVNEQFF. This chain joins TRBV27 and TRBJ2-1; TCRdb's assignment of TRBD2 cannot be checked, as there is no DNA. Germline V gene lookup returns CDR1 MNHEY and CDR2 SMNVEV (reference sequence). The CDR3 runs to 14 residues.